Listed below are T cell receptor beta chains from one sample, sequenced in a study of beta chain features in type 1 diabetes. Clones were read by immunoSEQ multiplex PCR, and TCRdb kept only the in-frame ones, dropping some. The profile shows about 110,000 clones, 40% of them singletons. Sequenced input: stem cell memory CD4+ T cells from blood. The receptors come from a woman aged 18-29 years in good health. Both conserved end residues are part of each CDR3. The D gene is left open where the match is weak. Clone size is stated in some rows and not others, as once, few, many or a class when expanded.

clone size,J gene,V gene,D gene,CDR3 DNA,CDR3 protein
-,TRBJ1-1,TRBV20-1,-,TGCAGTGCTAGGGACAGTGAAGCTTTCTTT,CSARDSEAFF
few,TRBJ1-1,TRBV30,-,TGTGCCTGGAGTAGGGGAGGGAACACTGAAGCTTTCTTT,CAWSRGGNTEAFF
few,TRBJ1-5,TRBV29-1,-,TGCAGCGTACAGGACTATAGCAATCAGCCCCAGCATTTT,CSVQDYSNQPQHF
few,TRBJ2-1,TRBV28,TRBD1,TGTGCCAGCAGCGCCAGGGGGCATGAGCAGTTCTTC,CASSARGHEQFF
-,TRBJ2-1,TRBV5-8,-,TGTGCCAGCAGCTTCCGGGGGACTCCCTACAATGAGCAGTTCTTC,CASSFRGTPYNEQFF
-,TRBJ2-7,TRBV30,TRBD1,TGTGCCTGGAAAGCCAGGACAGGGTTTTACGAGCAGTACTTC,CAWKARTGFYEQYF
few,TRBJ2-7,TRBV6-1,TRBD2,TGTGCCAGCAGTGAAGGACTAGCGGGAGGGCCTTACTACGAGCAGTACTTC,CASSEGLAGGPYYEQYF
-,TRBJ2-1,TRBV5-1,TRBD2,TGCGCCAGCAGCCCCGGCCCGGGAGGAAGCTCCTACAATGAGCAGTTCTTC,CASSPGPGGSSYNEQFF
-,TRBJ2-1,TRBV5-1,-,TGCGCCAGCAGCTTTCGCAGACTGTACCCATATTACAATGAGCAGTTCTTC,CASSFRRLYPYYNEQFF
-,TRBJ2-7,TRBV18,-,TGTGCCAGCTCACCACAAAGCCAGGGGAGTTACTACGAGCAGTACTTC,CASSPQSQGSYYEQYF
-,TRBJ2-1,TRBV12-5,TRBD2,TGTGCTAGTGGATCGGATTGGGGGGGGTTTGCGAAAAAGTTCTTC,CASGSDWGGFAKKFF
-,TRBJ2-7,TRBV11-2,-,TGTGCCAGCAGCTTCCGGACAGAGACCTACGAGCAGTACTTC,CASSFRTETYEQYF
-,TRBJ2-5,TRBV7-9,-,TGTGCCAGCAGCTTGTTGTCAGGGTACCAAGAGACCCAGTACTTC,CASSLLSGYQETQYF
few,TRBJ2-1,TRBV6-6,TRBD1,TGTGCCAGCAGTAGGACAGGGGACTCCTACAATGAGCAGTTCTTC,CASSRTGDSYNEQFF
few,TRBJ2-3,TRBV14,-,TGTGCCAGCAGCCAAAGTCTAGCGACTATGTCGCAGTATTTT,CASSQSLATMSQYF
-,TRBJ2-2,TRBV7-2,TRBD1,TGTGCCAGCAGCTACGGACAGGGGAAGGTGACCGGGGAGCTGTTTTTT,CASSYGQGKVTGELFF
-,TRBJ2-3,TRBV27,TRBD1,TGTGCCAGCAGTAAACTCTCCGGGACAGGGGGCTGGGTAGGCACAGATACGCAGTATTTT,CASSKLSGTGGWVGTDTQYF
few,TRBJ2-1,TRBV7-2,TRBD2,TGTGCCAGCAGCTTTTCGGCTAGCGGGTACAATGAGCAGTTCTTC,CASSFSASGYNEQFF
few,TRBJ2-7,TRBV28,TRBD1,TGTGCCAGCAGCAAACCGGGACAGGGGACCTACGAGCAGTACTTC,CASSKPGQGTYEQYF
-,TRBJ1-1,TRBV14,-,TGTGCCAGCAGCGGGCGGGGGGCGAGGGCTGAAGCTTTCTTT,CASSGRGARAEAFF
once,TRBJ1-3,TRBV9,TRBD1,TGTGCCAGCAGCCCACACAGGGGTATGAGCTCTGGAAACACCATATATTTT,CASSPHRGMSSGNTIYF
-,TRBJ1-2,TRBV6-1,TRBD1,TGTGCCAGCAGATCATACAGGGGGCCCTATGGCTACACCTTC,CASRSYRGPYGYTF
few,TRBJ1-5,TRBV28,TRBD1,TGTGCCAGCAGTTTCCTGGACAGGGTTTCGAGTCAGCCCCAGCATTTT,CASSFLDRVSSQPQHF
few,TRBJ2-1,TRBV12-5,-,TGTGCTAGTGGTTTGGTACTGGCGGGAACAATTGAAGATGAGCAGTTCTTC,CASGLVLAGTIEDEQFF
-,TRBJ2-2,TRBV5-4,TRBD2,TGTGCCAGCAGCTTATCCTTTACCAGAGCGGGAGGGGGGACCGGGGAGCTGTTTTTT,CASSLSFTRAGGGTGELFF
few,TRBJ2-7,TRBV7-9,TRBD2,TGTGCCAGCTCGTTAGAGACCGGGACTAGCGGTTACGAGCAGTACTTC,CASSLETGTSGYEQYF
-,TRBJ2-1,TRBV28,TRBD2,TGTGCCAGCAGTTTAGCGCCTAGCGGTCCGACTTTTTACAATGAGCAGTTCTTC,CASSLAPSGPTFYNEQFF
-,TRBJ2-2,TRBV30,-,TGTGCCTGGAGTGTTGTGGGGGGCACCGGGGAGCTGTTTTTT,CAWSVVGGTGELFF
-,TRBJ1-4,TRBV15,-,TGTGCCACCAGCAGTCCGACAGAGAATGAAAAACTGTTTTTT,CATSSPTENEKLFF
-,TRBJ1-4,TRBV5-1,-,TGCGCCAGCAGCTTTCAGGGGCACCCTGACGAAAAACTGTTTTTT,CASSFQGHPDEKLFF
-,TRBJ1-2,TRBV2,-,TGTGCCAGCAGTCGGGACATGAGAAGTAGCTACACCTTC,CASSRDMRSSYTF
few,TRBJ2-7,TRBV27,TRBD2,TGTGCCAGCAGCCGCGGGACTAGACCATACGAGCAGTACTTC,CASSRGTRPYEQYF
few,TRBJ1-1,TRBV29-1,TRBD1,TGCAGCGTCGCCGGGACAGCTATGAACACTGAAGCTTTCTTT,CSVAGTAMNTEAFF
-,TRBJ1-1,TRBV6-1,TRBD1,TGTGCCAGCACGACAGGGACCAACACTGAAGCTTTCTTT,CASTTGTNTEAFF
few,TRBJ2-2,TRBV27,-,TGTGCCAGCAGTCGCGAGTGGAACACCGGGGAGCTGTTTTTT,CASSREWNTGELFF
-,TRBJ1-2,TRBV2,-,TGTGCCAGCAGTGATGGGAGTGGCTACACCTTC,CASSDGSGYTF
-,TRBJ1-5,TRBV21-1,-,TGTGCCAGCAGGGGACAATATAGCAATCAGCCCCAGCATTTT,CASRGQYSNQPQHF
few,TRBJ2-2,TRBV4-3,TRBD2,TGCGCCAGCAGCCCTCGTCTAGCGGTGAACACCGGGGAGCTGTTTTTT,CASSPRLAVNTGELFF
-,TRBJ2-2,TRBV5-1,-,TGCGCCAGCAAACGGGGGTCGGGCGGGGAGCTGTTTTTT,CASKRGSGGELFF
-,TRBJ2-3,TRBV30,TRBD1,TGTGCCTGGAGTGTAGGTTGGGTCCCCGGGACAGGGCTGGATACGCAGTATTTT,CAWSVGWVPGTGLDTQYF
few,TRBJ1-1,TRBV18,-,TGTGCCAGCTCACCGGGCAGAATAATGAACACTGAAGCTTTCTTT,CASSPGRIMNTEAFF
few,TRBJ1-1,TRBV19,-,TGTGCCAGTAGTCCCCGAGGAGGAGTGAACACTGAAGCTTTCTTT,CASSPRGGVNTEAFF
once,TRBJ2-5,TRBV7-2,-,TGTGCCAGCAGCTTTGGTTCAGGCCAAGAGACCCAGTACTTC,CASSFGSGQETQYF
-,TRBJ1-5,TRBV30,TRBD1,TGTGCCTGGAGTGTAAGACAGGGGGCTCAGCCCCAGCATTTT,CAWSVRQGAQPQHF
few,TRBJ2-1,TRBV14,TRBD1,TGTGCCAGCAGCCAAGATCCGGCAGGGGGATCGTACAATGAGCAGTTCTTC,CASSQDPAGGSYNEQFF
-,TRBJ2-1,TRBV7-9,TRBD2,TGTGCCAGCAGCTTAGGGACTAGCGGGTACAATGAGCAGTTCTTC,CASSLGTSGYNEQFF
-,TRBJ2-3,TRBV10-3,-,TGTGCCATCAGTGAGGCGAGGGTAAGCACAGATACGCAGTATTTT,CAISEARVSTDTQYF
few,TRBJ1-2,TRBV28,-,TGTGCCAGCAGTTTCACCAGGGTGGGAGGCTACACCTTC,CASSFTRVGGYTF
-,TRBJ1-2,TRBV7-2,-,TGTGCCAGCAGCTTGAGTCGTAACTATGGCTACACCTTC,CASSLSRNYGYTF
-,TRBJ1-1,TRBV29-1,-,TGCAGCGGAGGATTACTTATGAACACTGAAGCTTTCTTT,CSGGLLMNTEAFF